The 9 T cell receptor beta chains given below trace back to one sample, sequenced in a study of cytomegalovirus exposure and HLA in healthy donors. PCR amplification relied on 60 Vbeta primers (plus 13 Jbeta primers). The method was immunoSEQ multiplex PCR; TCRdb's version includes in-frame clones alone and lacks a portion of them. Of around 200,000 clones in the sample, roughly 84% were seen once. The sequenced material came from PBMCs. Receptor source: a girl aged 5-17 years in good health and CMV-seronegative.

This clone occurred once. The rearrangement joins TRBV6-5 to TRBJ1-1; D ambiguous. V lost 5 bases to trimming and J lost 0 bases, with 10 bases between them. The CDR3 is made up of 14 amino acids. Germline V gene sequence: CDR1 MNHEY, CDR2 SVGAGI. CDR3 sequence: CASSEDGVNTEAFF. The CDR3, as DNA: TGTGCCAGCAGTGAGGACGGGGTGAACACTGAAGCTTTCTTT.

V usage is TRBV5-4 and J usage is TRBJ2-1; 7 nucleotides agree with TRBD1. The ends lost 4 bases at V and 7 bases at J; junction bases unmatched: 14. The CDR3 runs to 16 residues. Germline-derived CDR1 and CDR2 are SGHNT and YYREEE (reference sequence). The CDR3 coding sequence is TGTGCCAGCAGCCTCGTCAACACAGGGGCGCGTAATGAGCAGTTCTTC. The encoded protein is CASSLVNTGARNEQFF. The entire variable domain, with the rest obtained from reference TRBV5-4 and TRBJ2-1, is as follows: ETGVTQSPTHLIKTRGQQVTLRCSSQSGHNTVSWYQQALGQGPQFIFQYYREEENGRGNFPPRFSGLQFPNYSSELNVNALELDDSALYLCASSLVNTGARNEQFFGPGTRLTVL.

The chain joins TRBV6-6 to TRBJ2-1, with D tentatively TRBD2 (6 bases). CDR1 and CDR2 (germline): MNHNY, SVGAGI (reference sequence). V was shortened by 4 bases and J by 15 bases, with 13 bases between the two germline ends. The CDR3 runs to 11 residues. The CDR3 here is CASSFAGLTFF. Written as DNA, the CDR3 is TGTGCCAGCAGTTTCGCGGGACTTACGTTCTTC.

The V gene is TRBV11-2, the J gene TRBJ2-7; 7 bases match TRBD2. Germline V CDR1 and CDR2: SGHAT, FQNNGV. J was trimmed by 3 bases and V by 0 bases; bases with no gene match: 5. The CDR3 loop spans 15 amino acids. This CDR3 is CASSLEGGLNYEQYF. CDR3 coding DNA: TGTGCCAGCAGCTTAGAGGGAGGGTTAAACTACGAGCAGTACTTC. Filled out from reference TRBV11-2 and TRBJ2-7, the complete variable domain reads EAGVAQSPRYKIIEKRQSVAFWCNPISGHATLYWYQQILGQGPKLLIQFQNNGVVDDSQLPKDRFSAERLKGVDSTLKIQPAKLEDSAVYLCASSLEGGLNYEQYFGPGTRLTVT.

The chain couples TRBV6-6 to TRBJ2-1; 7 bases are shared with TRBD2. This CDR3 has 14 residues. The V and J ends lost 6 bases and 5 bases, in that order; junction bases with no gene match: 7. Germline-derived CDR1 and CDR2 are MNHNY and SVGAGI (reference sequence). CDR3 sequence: CASRAGTNNNEQFF. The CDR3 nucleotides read TGTGCCAGCAGGGCCGGGACTAACAACAATGAGCAGTTCTTC.

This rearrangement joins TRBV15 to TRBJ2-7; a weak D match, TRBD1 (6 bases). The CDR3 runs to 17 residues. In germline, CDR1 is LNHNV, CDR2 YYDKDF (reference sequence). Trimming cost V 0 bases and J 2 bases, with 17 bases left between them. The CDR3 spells CATSRDLPQGWAYEQYF. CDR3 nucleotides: TGTGCCACCAGCAGAGATTTACCCCAGGGGTGGGCCTACGAGCAGTACTTC.

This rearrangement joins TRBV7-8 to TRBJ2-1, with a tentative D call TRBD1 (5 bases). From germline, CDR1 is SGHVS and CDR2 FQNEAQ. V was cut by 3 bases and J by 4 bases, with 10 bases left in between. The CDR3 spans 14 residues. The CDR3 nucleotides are TGTGCCAGCAGCTTCAAAGACAGTTACAATGAGCAGTTCTTC. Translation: CASSFKDSYNEQFF.

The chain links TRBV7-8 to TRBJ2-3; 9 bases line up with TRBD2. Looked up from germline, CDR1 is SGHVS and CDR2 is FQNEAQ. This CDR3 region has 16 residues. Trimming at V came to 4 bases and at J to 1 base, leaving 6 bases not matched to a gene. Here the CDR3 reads CASSSSLAGGTDTQYF. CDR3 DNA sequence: TGTGCCAGCAGCTCATCATTAGCGGGGGGCACAGATACGCAGTATTTT.

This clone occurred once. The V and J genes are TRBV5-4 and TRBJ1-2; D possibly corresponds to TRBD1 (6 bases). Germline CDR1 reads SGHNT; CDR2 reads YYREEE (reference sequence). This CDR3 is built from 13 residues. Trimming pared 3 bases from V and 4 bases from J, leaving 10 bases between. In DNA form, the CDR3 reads TGTGCCAGCAGCTGGGGGGGCCGCTATGGCTACACCTTC. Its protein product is CASSWGGRYGYTF.